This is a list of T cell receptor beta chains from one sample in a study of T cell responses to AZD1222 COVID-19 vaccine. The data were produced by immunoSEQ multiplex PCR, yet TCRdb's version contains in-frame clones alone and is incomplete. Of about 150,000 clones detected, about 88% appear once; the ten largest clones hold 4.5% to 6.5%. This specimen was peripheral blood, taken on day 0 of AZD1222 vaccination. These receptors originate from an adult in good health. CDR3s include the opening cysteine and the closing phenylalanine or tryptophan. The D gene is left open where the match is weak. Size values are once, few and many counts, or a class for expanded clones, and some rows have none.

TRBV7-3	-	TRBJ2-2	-	TGTGCCAGCAGCTTGACCGGTCCCGGGGAGCTGTTTTTT	CASSLTGPGELFF
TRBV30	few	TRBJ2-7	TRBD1	TGTGCCTGGAGTGATCCTAGGACAGGGGCCTACGAGCAGTACTTC	CAWSDPRTGAYEQYF
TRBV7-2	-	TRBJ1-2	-	TGTGCCAGCAGCTCGGCCCTGTCTGGGCGCTATGGCTACACCTTC	CASSSALSGRYGYTF
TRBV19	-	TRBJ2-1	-	TGTGCCAGTAGTACCCCCAGGCGCAGCTCCTACAATGAGCAGTTCTTC	CASSTPRRSSYNEQFF
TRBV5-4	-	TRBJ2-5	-	TGTGCCAGCAGGGAAGCGGAGTTCCAAGAGACCCAGTACTTC	CASREAEFQETQYF
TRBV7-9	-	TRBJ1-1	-	TGTGCCAGCCGGCCGGCGCTGAGCACTGAAGCTTTCTTT	CASRPALSTEAFF
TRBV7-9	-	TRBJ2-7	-	TGTGCCAGCAGCTTCCGGGACGGAAGCCACACTGCCTACGAGCAGTACTTC	CASSFRDGSHTAYEQYF
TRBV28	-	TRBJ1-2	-	TGTGCCAGCTATTCAATTGGGGAGTTTGGCTACACCTTC	CASYSIGEFGYTF
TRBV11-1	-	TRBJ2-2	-	TGTGCCAGCAGCTTACAGGGCGGGGAGCTGTTTTTT	CASSLQGGELFF
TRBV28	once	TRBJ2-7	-	TGTGCCAGCAGTCCAAATACCCTCGGGACCCGGAGCTCCTACGAGCAGTACTTC	CASSPNTLGTRSSYEQYF
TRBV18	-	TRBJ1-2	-	TGTGCCAGCTCACCTTGGGACAAGGCAGAGGGCTACACCTTC	CASSPWDKAEGYTF
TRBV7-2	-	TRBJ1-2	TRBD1	TGTGCCAGCAGCCCGGGACAGAACTATGGCTACACCTTC	CASSPGQNYGYTF
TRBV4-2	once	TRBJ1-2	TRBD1	TGTGCCAGCAGCCCTGGACAGGGGCTGGGCTACACCTTC	CASSPGQGLGYTF
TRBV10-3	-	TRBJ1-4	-	TGTGCCATCAGTGAGTCGGGGGGTGAAAAACTGTTTTTT	CAISESGGEKLFF
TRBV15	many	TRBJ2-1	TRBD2	TGTGCCACCAGCAGTGCGGGAGGCAACAATGAGCAGTTCTTC	CATSSAGGNNEQFF
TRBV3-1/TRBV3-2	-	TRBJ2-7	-	TGTGCCAGCAGCTCCCTCACCCAATTCCCCTACGAGCAGTACTTC	CASSSLTQFPYEQYF
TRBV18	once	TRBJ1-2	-	TGTGCCAGCTCACCTTTAGTTTCTGGCTACACCTTC	CASSPLVSGYTF
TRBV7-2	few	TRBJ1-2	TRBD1	TGTGCCAGCAGCCAGGGGCAGGGGGCCCAACATGGCTACACCTTC	CASSQGQGAQHGYTF
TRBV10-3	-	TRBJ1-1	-	TGTGCCATCAGTGGGAGTGAGAACACTGAAGCTTTCTTT	CAISGSENTEAFF
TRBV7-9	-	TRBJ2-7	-	TGTGCCAGCAGCACTACCGTGAGCTCCTACGAGCAGTACTTC	CASSTTVSSYEQYF
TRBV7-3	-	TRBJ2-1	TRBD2	TGTGCCAGCAGCGTAGCGGGTCCCTACAATGAGCAGTTCTTC	CASSVAGPYNEQFF
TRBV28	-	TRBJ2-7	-	TGTGCCAGCAGTTTACAGGGTCCCCCCTACGAGCAGTACTTC	CASSLQGPPYEQYF
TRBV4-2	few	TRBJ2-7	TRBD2	TGTGCCAGCAGCCCAGGGACTAGCGGGAATGGATACGAGCAGTACTTC	CASSPGTSGNGYEQYF
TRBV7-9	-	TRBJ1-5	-	TGTGCCAGCTCCGGGGAATATAGCAATCAGCCCCAGCATTTT	CASSGEYSNQPQHF
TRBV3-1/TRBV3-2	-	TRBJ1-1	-	TGTGCCAGCACCTTAGGGAGGACTGAAGCTTTCTTT	CASTLGRTEAFF